What follows are 9 T cell receptor beta chains derived from one specimen sequenced in a study of regulatory T cells in long-lasting Graves disease (dated by TCRdb to the early 2020s). The sample's time point, from its label and the paper: newly diagnosed GD, antithyroid drugs for less than 3 months. For both TCR sequencing and RNA sequencing, RNA was extracted from PBMCs using TRIzol. Library prep was done by multiplex PCR. TCRdb names Illumina HiSeq 4000 as the instrument used. iRepertoire HTBI primers and Arm-PCR amplification of CDR3 regions were used to construct TCR beta libraries. TCRdb reprocessing: public reads trimmed at Q25 with fastp, clones called with MiXCR, in-frame beta chains kept. Every entry covers one CDR3 protein and lists the most common genes and DNA from its rows. In all, the sample holds 350,000 to 450,000 distinct CDR3 sequences, and approximately 15% of those were seen once. The top ten constitute roughly 27% of the sample.

These data also formed part of another study, on T cells in Graves' hyperthyroidism and ophthalmopathy.

Sample: peripheral blood mononuclear cells (PBMCs), taken at new diagnosis, from a patient treated with antithyroid drugs. The receptors stem from a man between 40 and 49 years old with Graves disease. Donor details come from another sample of the same person, matched by shared clones.

This clonotype has ten or more counts. The chain is built from TRBV28 and TRBJ2-4, with D unclear. Trimming left V 7 bases short and J 0 bases short, with 10 bases between. Germline V CDR1 and CDR2: MDHEN, SYDVKM. The length of the CDR3 is 14 residues. The CDR3 loop is CASTYGRAKNIQYF. For the CDR3, the DNA is TGTGCCAGCACCTACGGAAGAGCCAAAAACATTCAGTACTTC.

This clonotype was detected a few times. This rearrangement joins TRBV27 to TRBJ1-3; D is ambiguous. V gave up 2 bases and J gave up 0 bases, with 5 bases separating them. The CDR3 totals 14 residues. CDR1 is MNHEY, CDR2 SMNVEV, per germline (reference sequence). The CDR3 region is CASSLHFSGNTIYF. In DNA, the CDR3 is TGTGCCAGCAGTTTACACTTCTCTGGAAACACCATATATTTT.

In its sample, this clonotype was seen a few times. The CDR3 DNA follows: TGCGCCAGCAGCTCCTCGGGACAGGGGGCGCAAGAGACCCAGTACTTC. Translation gives CASSSSGQGAQETQYF. The gene calls are TRBV5-1 and TRBJ2-5; 12 bases fit TRBD1. The germline V gene encodes CDR1 SGHRS and CDR2 YFSETQ. There are 16 residues in the CDR3. Trimming cost V 3 bases and J 2 bases; bases outside gene matches: 5.

This clonotype occurred many times. This chain links TRBV6-2 or TRBV6-3 with TRBJ2-1, with 8 nucleotides matching TRBD1. Germline V gives CDR1 MNHEY, CDR2 SVGEGT. V was pared by 6 bases and J by 2 bases, with 9 bases of the junction left unmatched. This CDR3 has 16 amino acids. The CDR3 spells CASSLRSGGTYNEQFF. CDR3 DNA: TGTGCCAGCAGCCTACGGTCAGGGGGCACCTACAATGAGCAGTTCTTC.

This sequence joins TRBV15 and TRBJ2-5; 7 bases fit TRBD2. J gave up 3 bases and V 0 bases, and 4 bases lay outside the gene matches. Germline CDR1 is LNHNV and CDR2 is YYDKDF (reference sequence). The CDR3 totals 15 residues. The CDR3 DNA is TGTGCCACCAGCAGAGATTGGGGGGGAGAAGAGACCCAGTACTTC. Translated: CATSRDWGGEETQYF.

This clonotype came up a few times. This rearrangement joins TRBV18 to TRBJ1-2, with D unclear. Trimming took off 0 bases at V and 7 bases at J, with 9 bases between the two ends. The germline gives CDR1 KGHSH, CDR2 LQKENI. This CDR3 contains 13 residues. Here the CDR3 DNA reads TGTGCCAGCTCACCACCGAGGGAGATTGGCTACACCTTC. Amino acids: CASSPPREIGYTF.

The CDR3, as DNA: TGTGCCATTACACCGGGACAGGGGCTCCGGGTGGAGACCCAGTACTTC. It encodes CAITPGQGLRVETQYF. This rearrangement joins TRBV28 to TRBJ2-5, with 10 bases matching TRBD1. The V gene end was trimmed by 10 bases and the J gene end by 5 bases; junction bases not matched to a gene: 16. This CDR3 is built from 16 residues. Germline values: CDR1 MDHEN, CDR2 SYDVKM.

The genes are TRBV11-2 and TRBJ1-1, with 10 bases matching TRBD1. CDR3 length equals 15 residues. Germline V gene sequence: CDR1 SGHAT, CDR2 FQNNGV. V dropped 0 bases and J dropped 10; count of bases not matched to a gene: 8. In DNA form, the CDR3 reads TGTGCCAGCAGCTTAGATGGAGGGACAGGGGATACAGCTTTCTTT. This codes for CASSLDGGTGDTAFF.

This clonotype was seen many times. The chain joins TRBV12-3 or TRBV12-4 to TRBJ2-7, with TRBD2 as a possible D gene (6 bases). The CDR3 spans 14 residues. V lost 3 bases to trimming and J lost 6 bases, with 15 bases between them. The CDR3 DNA reads TGTGCCAGCAGTTTTAGGGCGCGGAGGGCCGAGCAGTACTTC. Translation gives CASSFRARRAEQYF.